The rows below give T cell receptor beta chains drawn from one sample of a study of blood T cells in healthy people across ages. MiXCR, applied by TCRdb to the 5' RACE reads, yields one record per CDR3 protein. This table holds about 1.7 million distinct CDR3 sequences, 28% found once. The sequenced sample consisted of blood. Receptors were obtained from a woman in her 30s in good health. The CDR3 runs from the conserved cysteine through the conserved F or W. The D gene is left open where the match is weak. Clone size, where shown, is once, few, many, or a class for clones that have expanded.

>TRBJ2-3|TRBV7-9|16|few|TRBD2
TGTGCCAGCAGCCTATTAGCGGGGCGCGCCACAGATACGCAGTATTTT
CASSLLAGRATDTQYF
>TRBJ1-5|TRBV20-1|19|many|.
TGCAGTGCTAGAGATACCGTCCTTCTAGGGTCGGACCCCAATCAGCCCCAGCATTTT
CSARDTVLLGSDPNQPQHF
>TRBJ2-5|TRBV24-1|14|few|.
TGTGCCACCAGTGCCGGACCCGCCCAAGAGACCCAGTACTTC
CATSAGPAQETQYF
>TRBJ2-1|TRBV7-9|15|few|.
TGTGCCAGCAGCCTGCGACAGGGAGGCCTGGGTGAGCAGTTCTTC
CASSLRQGGLGEQFF
>TRBJ1-2|TRBV28|15|.|TRBD1
TGTGCCAGCAGTTCAAGGGACAGGGTGCATTTCGGCTACACCTTC
CASSSRDRVHFGYTF
>TRBJ1-2|TRBV20-1|14|.|TRBD1
TGCAGTGCCCCGCCGACAGGGGTCAACTATGGCTACACCTTC
CSAPPTGVNYGYTF
>TRBJ2-7|TRBV18|13|.|.
TGTGCCAGCCCACCGGCTCCAGGTACTGAGCAGTACTTC
CASPPAPGTEQYF
>TRBJ1-1|TRBV18|14|few|.
TGTGCCAGCTCACCTCAACAGGGTCAAGCTGAAGCTTTCTTT
CASSPQQGQAEAFF
>TRBJ1-1|TRBV5-6|12|many|.
TGTGCCAGCAGCTTTCTGAACACTGAAGCTTTCTTT
CASSFLNTEAFF
>TRBJ1-2|TRBV20-1|17|.|TRBD1
TGCAGTGCCCCGCCCGAATGGGACAGGACTTCTAACTATGGCTACACCTTC
CSAPPEWDRTSNYGYTF
>TRBJ2-1|TRBV20-1|12|many|.
TGCAGTGCTAGAGGGGCCAACAATGAGCAGTTCTTC
CSARGANNEQFF
>TRBJ1-6|TRBV12-3/TRBV12-4|12|.|.
TGTGCCAGCAGTAGCGCCAGTTCACCCCTCCACTTT
CASSSASSPLHF
>TRBJ2-1|TRBV5-4|16|.|TRBD2
TGTGCCAGCAGCTACACCCCGGGACTAGAGGCGGGTGAGCAGTTCTTC
CASSYTPGLEAGEQFF
>TRBJ2-1|TRBV15|15|many|.
TGTGCCACCAGCAGAGAGGCAGGGAATATGTGGAAGCAGTTCTTC
CATSREAGNMWKQFF
>TRBJ2-7|TRBV7-2|17|.|.
TGTGCCAGCAGCTTAGCGCTCGGGGGGCAGGCAAACTACGAGCAGTACTTC
CASSLALGGQANYEQYF